A selection of T cell receptor beta chains follows, all from one sample in a study of T cell clonotyping in hematopoietic cell transplantation. The repertoire was sequenced with immunoSEQ multiplex PCR; TCRdb's copy has only in-frame clones and lacks some. Of more than 25,000 clones listed, roughly 80% are singletons. The material sequenced was peripheral blood mononuclear cells, taken before stem cell transplant. These TCRs come from a woman aged 25 to 39 with chronic myeloid leukemia. Some clones in this sample may be carry-over from other donors' samples. Each CDR3 is given with its conserved first and last residue. The D gene is left open where the match is weak. The size field is filled for only some rows; it gives once, few, many or a size class.

-,TRBV6-1,TRBJ1-2,-,CASSPGGGGSYGYTF,TGTGCCAGCAGCCCCGGGGGGGGAGGGAGCTATGGCTACACCTTC
once,TRBV13,TRBJ2-1,-,CASSLKEGSAIYNEQFF,TGTGCCAGCAGCTTAAAAGAAGGTAGTGCCATTTACAATGAGCAGTTCTTC
-,TRBV9,TRBJ2-2,-,CASSVAMTGPNTGELFF,TGTGCCAGCAGCGTAGCGATGACAGGACCTAACACCGGGGAGCTGTTTTTT
few,TRBV19,TRBJ2-5,-,CASFGVKTQYF,TGTGCCAGTTTCGGGGTTAAGACCCAGTACTTC
-,TRBV23-1,TRBJ2-3,-,CASSQFPAGDTQYF,TGCGCCAGCAGTCAATTTCCGGCAGGAGATACGCAGTATTTT
-,TRBV5-5,TRBJ1-4,TRBD1,CASSSRTGTSTNEKLFF,TGTGCCAGTAGCTCTAGGACAGGCACATCAACTAATGAAAAACTGTTTTTT
-,TRBV4-1,TRBJ1-2,-,CASSQDQSSWGSLLANYGYTF,TGCGCCAGCAGCCAAGATCAAAGTTCCTGGGGATCCTTGTTAGCTAACTATGGCTACACCTTC
few,TRBV10-2,TRBJ1-2,-,CASSELQGDGYTF,TGCGCCAGCAGTGAGTTACAGGGAGATGGCTACACCTTC
-,TRBV5-4,TRBJ1-1,-,CASSLDGIAEAFF,TGTGCCAGCAGCTTGGATGGGATAGCTGAAGCTTTCTTT
few,TRBV11-2,TRBJ1-2,-,CASSLGRLTNYGYTF,TGTGCCAGCAGCTTAGGCCGGCTTACTAACTATGGCTACACCTTC
-,TRBV6-1,TRBJ1-5,-,CASSERPGPQPQHF,TGTGCCAGCAGTGAACGCCCGGGGCCTCAGCCCCAGCATTTT
-,TRBV6-6,TRBJ1-1,TRBD1,CASSRTQNRGQSEAFF,TGTGCCAGCAGTCGTACACAAAACAGGGGGCAAAGTGAAGCTTTCTTT
-,TRBV30,TRBJ2-7,-,CAWSDFRGYEQYF,TGTGCCTGGAGTGACTTCAGGGGTTACGAGCAGTACTTC
once,TRBV5-4,TRBJ1-6,-,CASSPQGYNSPLHF,TGTGCCAGCAGTCCCCAGGGCTATAATTCACCCCTCCACTTT
-,TRBV5-4,TRBJ2-7,-,CASSLGGYSYEQYF,TGTGCCAGCAGCTTGGGGGGATACTCCTACGAGCAGTACTTC
-,TRBV9,TRBJ1-6,-,CASSLTHGNNSPLHF,TGTGCCAGCAGCTTAACCCATGGCAATAATTCACCCCTCCACTTT
-,TRBV21-1,TRBJ2-7,-,CASVQGRCEQYF,TGTGCCAGCGTACAGGGTAGATGCGAGCAGTACTTC
-,TRBV15,TRBJ1-1,TRBD1,CATSRGTGTGGTEAFF,TGTGCCACCAGCAGAGGTACCGGGACAGGGGGCACTGAAGCTTTCTTT
-,TRBV7-2,TRBJ2-5,-,CASSFSKQETQYF,TGTGCCAGCAGCTTCAGTAAGCAAGAGACCCAGTACTTC
-,TRBV6-1,TRBJ1-1,-,CASSTGSLNTEAFF,TGTGCCAGCAGTACCGGGTCCCTGAACACTGAAGCTTTCTTT
-,TRBV5-1,TRBJ1-6,-,CASSLSGEGGSPLHF,TGCGCCAGCAGCTTGTCAGGCGAGGGTGGTTCACCCCTCCACTTT
once,TRBV30,TRBJ1-4,-,CAWSVSTTRNEKLFF,TGTGCCTGGAGTGTATCGACAACCCGTAATGAAAAACTGTTTTTT
few,TRBV19,TRBJ1-3,TRBD1,CASKDRGSGNTIYF,TGTGCCAGTAAAGACAGGGGCTCTGGAAACACCATATATTTT
-,TRBV6-5,TRBJ1-5,-,CASSYSFNQPQHF,TGTGCCAGCAGTTACTCTTTTAATCAGCCCCAGCATTTT
-,TRBV14,TRBJ2-2,TRBD2,CASSAPGGGNTGELFF,TGTGCCAGCAGCGCCCCTGGCGGGGGGAACACCGGGGAGCTGTTTTTT
-,TRBV5-1,TRBJ2-3,-,CASSLWASATDTQYF,TGCGCCAGCAGCTTGTGGGCCTCAGCCACAGATACGCAGTATTTT
-,TRBV11-2,TRBJ1-2,TRBD1,CASSLGQGFGYTF,TGTGCCAGCAGCTTGGGACAGGGTTTTGGCTACACCTTC
-,TRBV19,TRBJ1-1,-,CASSIRDRAEAFF,TGTGCCAGTAGTATCAGGGATCGGGCTGAAGCTTTCTTT
-,TRBV29-1,TRBJ2-1,TRBD2,CSVRTSPNEQFF,TGCAGCGTCCGGACTAGTCCCAATGAGCAGTTCTTC
-,TRBV4-1,TRBJ1-1,TRBD1,CASSPTGANTEAFF,TGCGCCAGCAGCCCCACAGGGGCTAACACTGAAGCTTTCTTT
-,TRBV2,TRBJ1-5,-,CASSADRSPNQPQHF,TGTGCCAGCAGTGCAGACAGGTCCCCGAATCAGCCCCAGCATTTT
-,TRBV5-1,TRBJ1-1,-,CASSSGPGNTEAFF,TGCGCCAGCAGCTCCGGACCTGGGAACACTGAAGCTTTCTTT
-,TRBV30,TRBJ1-2,-,CAWSVGQWPSDTF,TGTGCCTGGAGTGTGGGGCAGTGGCCAAGCGACACCTTC
-,TRBV9,TRBJ1-2,TRBD1,CASSLNTGGYGYTF,TGTGCCAGCAGCCTTAACACAGGGGGCTATGGCTACACCTTC
-,TRBV11-3,TRBJ1-2,-,CASSPPGRDAYGYTF,TGTGCCAGCAGCCCCCCCGGCAGGGATGCCTATGGCTACACCTTC
-,TRBV6-5,TRBJ2-7,TRBD2,CASSYQTSGRQGEQYF,TGTGCCAGCAGTTACCAAACTAGCGGGAGACAAGGAGAGCAGTACTTC
-,TRBV4-1,TRBJ1-2,-,CASSPLELKNYGYTF,TGCGCCAGCAGCCCTTTAGAGCTGAAGAACTATGGCTACACCTTC
-,TRBV5-1,TRBJ2-3,-,CASSLDGQDTQYF,TGCGCCAGCAGCTTGGATGGCCAAGATACGCAGTATTTT
-,TRBV30,TRBJ1-2,-,CAWSVGGGYTF,TGTGCCTGGAGTGTAGGAGGAGGCTACACCTTC
-,TRBV6-5,TRBJ2-3,-,CASSYSAGGTDTQYF,TGTGCCAGCAGTTACTCGGCTGGGGGCACAGATACGCAGTATTTT